These 17 T cell receptor beta chains share one sample of origin, sequenced in a study of T cells after yellow fever vaccination. MiXCR, applied by TCRdb to the 5' RACE reads, yields one record per CDR3 protein. The table shows roughly 520,000 distinct CDR3 sequences, with less than 25% occurring only once. The sequenced sample was PBMCs, obtained about 21 days after the first yellow fever vaccination. Receptor source: a young man who received the YFV17D yellow fever vaccine.

This clonotype occurred a few times. The chain joins TRBV9 to TRBJ2-1, with D possibly TRBD2 on 7 matching bases. Germline V lookup: CDR1 SGDLS, CDR2 YYNGEE. V lost 0 bases to trimming and J lost 10 bases, with 14 bases between them. The CDR3 totals 14 residues. CDR3 region: CASSVEGGPWEQFF. DNA for the CDR3: TGTGCCAGCAGCGTAGAGGGGGGGCCCTGGGAGCAGTTCTTC.

This rearrangement joins TRBV29-1 to TRBJ1-1; TRBD1 matches 7 bases. Per the germline V gene, CDR1 is SQVTM and CDR2 is ANQGSEA. V gave up 6 bases and J gave up 1 base; unmatched junction bases: 5. CDR3 size: 13 residues. DNA for the CDR3: TGCAGCGTGGGATACAGGGGGAACACTGAAGCTTTCTTT. It translates to CSVGYRGNTEAFF.

The chain is built from TRBV27 and TRBJ2-7, with 11 bases aligning to TRBD1. CDR3 length: 15 residues. Looked up from germline, CDR1 is MNHEY and CDR2 is SMNVEV (reference sequence). V trimming: 2 bases; J trimming: 2 bases; junction bases outside the gene matches: 2. The CDR3 nucleotides read TGTGCCAGCAGTTTAAGGGGACAGGGGGCCTACGAGCAGTACTTC. Translating gives CASSLRGQGAYEQYF.

This clonotype turned up a few times. The chain employs TRBV29-1 and TRBJ1-3; D is unresolved. The V end lost 7 bases, the J end lost 2 bases, and 12 bases lay between the germline ends. The CDR3 totals 13 residues. Germline CDR1 SQVTM, CDR2 ANQGSEA. Here the CDR3 reads CSASDDTGNTIYF. DNA for the CDR3: TGCAGCGCCTCAGATGATACTGGAAACACCATATATTTT. The variable domain in full, with the rest retrieved from reference TRBV29-1 and TRBJ1-3, is SAVISQKPSRDICQRGTSLTIQCQVDSQVTMMFWYRQQPGQSLTLIATANQGSEATYESGFVIDKFPISRPNLTFSTLTVSNMSPEDSSIYLCSASDDTGNTIYFGEGSWLTVV.

This clonotype was picked up a small number of times. The gene calls are TRBV7-9 and TRBJ2-7; D may be TRBD1 (6 bases). The germline V and J ends were trimmed by 3 bases and 1 base, with 13 bases remaining between them. The V gene's germline CDR1 is SEHNR and CDR2 FQNEAQ (reference sequence). The CDR3 sequence is 15 residues long. The CDR3 nucleotides read TGTGCCAGCAGCTTCGAAGGACAGAAATCCTACGAGCAGTACTTC. Its protein is CASSFEGQKSYEQYF.

V and J are TRBV3-1 and TRBJ2-3; D perhaps matches TRBD1 (5 bases). The CDR3 extends over 13 amino acids. The V end was cut by 3 bases, the J end by 14 bases, with 18 bases between. Germline CDR1 and CDR2: LGHDT and YNNKEL (reference sequence). The CDR3 here is CASSHTDTPGLYF. CDR3 nucleotide sequence: TGTGCCAGCAGCCACACGGACACGCCGGGTCTGTATTTT.

Only a few counts were recorded for this clonotype. The gene calls are TRBV7-3 and TRBJ2-1; TRBD2 is a possible D gene (5 bases). Germline V gene data show CDR1 as SGHTA and CDR2 as FQGTGA. Trimming took off 2 bases at V and 8 bases at J, with 13 bases between the two ends. This CDR3 contains 14 residues. The CDR3 reads CASSLDGSVDEQFF. In DNA, the CDR3 is TGTGCCAGCAGCTTAGACGGTAGCGTCGATGAGCAGTTCTTC.

The V and J genes are TRBV2 and TRBJ2-4; 7 nucleotides agree with TRBD2. In germline, CDR1 is SNHLY, CDR2 FYNNEI. V lost 1 base, J lost 7 bases, and 7 bases stayed unmatched. This CDR3 has 15 amino acids. The CDR3 spells CASSEEWGGGNIQYF. DNA of the CDR3: TGTGCCAGCAGTGAAGAATGGGGGGGTGGGAACATTCAGTACTTC.

This clonotype was counted a few times. CDR3 region: CASSQGLSAEQFF. The CDR3 nucleotides read TGCGCCAGCAGCCAGGGACTCAGCGCGGAGCAGTTCTTC. V is TRBV4-3 and J is TRBJ2-1; perhaps TRBD2 as D (6 bases). Per germline, CDR1 LGHNA and CDR2 YSLEER. The CDR3 has 13 residues. V lost 3 bases to trimming and J lost 10 bases, with 13 bases between them.

This chain uses TRBV11-2 with TRBJ2-6; perhaps TRBD1 as D (5 bases). Trimming pared 2 bases from V and 1 base from J, leaving 18 bases between. The V gene's germline CDR1 is SGHAT and CDR2 FQNNGV. The length of the CDR3 is 19 residues. CDR3 in amino acids: CASSLYAAGIQSGANVLTF. For the CDR3, the DNA is TGTGCCAGCAGCTTATACGCGGCAGGGATTCAGTCTGGGGCCAACGTCCTGACTTTC.

V is TRBV20-1 and J is TRBJ2-1; weak D call: TRBD1 (6 bases). There are 15 residues in the CDR3. Germline V gene data show CDR1 as DFQATT and CDR2 as SNEGSKA (reference sequence). Trimming took off 4 bases at V and 4 bases at J, with 17 bases between the two ends. The CDR3 here is CSAIQGGIGYNEQFF. CDR3 DNA: TGCAGTGCTATACAGGGTGGAATTGGATACAATGAGCAGTTCTTC.

V usage is TRBV7-3 and J usage is TRBJ2-3, with 8 bases fitting TRBD2. V was clipped by 3 bases and J by 4 bases; unmatched bases: 6. Germline lookup yields CDR1 SGHTA and CDR2 FQGTGA. This CDR3 contains 15 residues. The chain's CDR3 is CASSFSGLGPDTQYF. DNA for the CDR3: TGTGCCAGCAGCTTCTCGGGACTAGGCCCAGATACGCAGTATTTT.

The chain is built from TRBV5-1 and TRBJ1-2; D call uncertain. V was trimmed by 4 bases and J by 1 base, leaving 8 bases between them. The CDR3 is made up of 13 amino acids. Germline V gene sequence: CDR1 SGHRS, CDR2 YFSETQ. This CDR3 reads CASSGGRNYGYTF. The CDR3 DNA is TGCGCCAGCAGCGGAGGACGTAACTATGGCTACACCTTC.

CDR3 protein: CASSMSSWGSVAYNEQFF. As DNA, the CDR3 is TGTGCCAGTAGTATGAGTTCTTGGGGGTCGGTAGCCTACAATGAGCAGTTCTTC. The chain employs TRBV19 and TRBJ2-1; D may be TRBD1 or TRBD2 (5 bases each). CDR1 LNHDA and CDR2 SQIVND come from the germline V gene (reference sequence). The V end was cut by 3 bases, the J end by 2 bases, with 20 bases between. The CDR3 runs to 18 residues. Using reference TRBV19 and TRBJ2-1 for the parts outside the CDR3, the full variable domain is DGGITQSPKYLFRKEGQNVTLSCEQNLNHDAMYWYRQDPGQGLRLIYYSQIVNDFQKGDIAEGYSVSREKKESFPLTVTSAQKNPTAFYLCASSMSSWGSVAYNEQFFGPGTRLTVL.

This chain uses TRBV27 with TRBJ1-5; 9 bases map to TRBD1. V lost 6 bases to trimming and J lost 4 bases; unmatched junction nucleotides: 4. The CDR3 is 14 amino acids. Germline loops: CDR1 MNHEY, CDR2 SMNVEV (reference sequence). Written as DNA, the CDR3 is TGTGCCAGCAGGACACAGGGGGCAAATCAGCCCCAGCATTTT. Translating gives CASRTQGANQPQHF.

The rearrangement uses TRBV5-6 and TRBJ1-2; TRBD1 might be the D (6 bases). The CDR3 totals 15 residues. Trimming stripped 2 bases from V and 7 bases from J, with 18 bases between. The germline gives CDR1 SGHDT, CDR2 YYEEEE. The CDR3, as DNA: TGTGCCAGCAGCTTAGGGCAGGGGAAATGGAGTGGCTACACCTTC. Encoded protein: CASSLGQGKWSGYTF.

CDR3 DNA: TGTGCCAGCATCCGGGACAGGGGTTTCAATGAGCAGTTCTTC. This codes for CASIRDRGFNEQFF. This chain connects TRBV18 to TRBJ2-1, with 10 bases lining up with TRBD1. The length of the CDR3 is 14 residues. J lost 6 bases, V lost 8 bases, and 7 bases had no gene match. Looked up from germline, CDR1 is KGHSH and CDR2 is LQKENI. The full variable domain, completed using reference TRBV18 and TRBJ2-1, is NAGVMQNPRHLVRRRGQEARLRCSPMKGHSHVYWYRQLPEEGLKFMVYLQKENIIDESGMPKERFSAEFPKEGPSILRIQQVVRGDSAAYFCASIRDRGFNEQFFGPGTRLTVL.